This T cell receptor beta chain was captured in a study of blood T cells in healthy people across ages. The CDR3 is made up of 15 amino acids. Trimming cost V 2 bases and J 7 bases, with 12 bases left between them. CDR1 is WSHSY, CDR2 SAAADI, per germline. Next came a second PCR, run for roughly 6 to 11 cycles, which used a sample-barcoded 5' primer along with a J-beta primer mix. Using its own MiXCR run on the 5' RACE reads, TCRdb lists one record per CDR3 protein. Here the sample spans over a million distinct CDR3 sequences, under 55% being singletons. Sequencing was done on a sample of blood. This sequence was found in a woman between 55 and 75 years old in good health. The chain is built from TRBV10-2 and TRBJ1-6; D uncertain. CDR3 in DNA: TGCGCCAGCAGTGAGCCCCCTGCCATAAATTCACCCCTCCACTTT. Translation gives CASSEPPAINSPLHF.